The source of this TCR beta chain is a study of T cells in localized non-small cell lung cancer. Study-wide points: Paired adjacent lung recovered a median around 59 of the top 100 tumor clones.

Data came from immunoSEQ multiplex PCR; TCRdb stores just in-frame clones and leaves some out. The sample yields roughly 30,000 clones, more than 75% seen once. Concerning this clone: Its matching antigen is unknown.

The sample in question was peripheral blood, obtained before any cancer treatment. The TCR comes from an older female donor with stage III squamous cell lung carcinoma.

The CDR3 protein is CASSGDVNQPQHF. The CDR3 DNA reads TGTGCCAGCAGTGGGGACGTCAATCAGCCCCAGCATTTT. The V and J genes are TRBV2 and TRBJ1-5, with D possibly matching TRBD1 (5 bases). The V end was cut by 4 bases, the J end by 3 bases, with 7 bases between. Germline assignment: CDR1 SNHLY and CDR2 FYNNEI. There are 13 residues in the CDR3. Using reference TRBV2 and TRBJ1-5 for the parts outside the CDR3, the full variable domain is EPEVTQTPSHQVTQMGQEVILRCVPISNHLYFYWYRQILGQKVEFLVSFYNNEISEKSEIFDDQFSVERPDGSNFTLKIRSTKLEDSAMYFCASSGDVNQPQHFGDGTRLSIL.